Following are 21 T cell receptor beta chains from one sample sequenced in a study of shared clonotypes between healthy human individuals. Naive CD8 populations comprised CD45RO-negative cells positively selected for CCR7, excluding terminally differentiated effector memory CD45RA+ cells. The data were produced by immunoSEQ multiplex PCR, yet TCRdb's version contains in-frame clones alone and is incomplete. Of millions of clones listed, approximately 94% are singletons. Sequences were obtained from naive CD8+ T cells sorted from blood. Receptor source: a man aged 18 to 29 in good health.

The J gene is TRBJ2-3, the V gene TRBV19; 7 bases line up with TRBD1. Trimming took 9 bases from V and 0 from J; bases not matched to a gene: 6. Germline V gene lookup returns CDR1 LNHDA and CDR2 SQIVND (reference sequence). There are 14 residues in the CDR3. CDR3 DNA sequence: TGTGCCAGCTCCGACAGGGAAAGCACAGATACGCAGTATTTT. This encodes CASSDRESTDTQYF.

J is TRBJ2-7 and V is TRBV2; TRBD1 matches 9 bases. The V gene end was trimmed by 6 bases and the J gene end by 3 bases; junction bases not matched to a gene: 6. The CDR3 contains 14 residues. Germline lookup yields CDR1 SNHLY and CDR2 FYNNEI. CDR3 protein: CASRTGTGSYEQYF. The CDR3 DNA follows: TGTGCCAGCAGGACTGGGACAGGGAGCTACGAGCAGTACTTC.

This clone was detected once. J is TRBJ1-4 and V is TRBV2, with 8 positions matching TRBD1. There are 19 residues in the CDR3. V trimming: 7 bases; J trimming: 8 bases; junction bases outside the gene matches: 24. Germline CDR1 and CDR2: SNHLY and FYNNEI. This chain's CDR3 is CASTEGTGQGLGDIEKLFF. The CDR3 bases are TGTGCCAGCACTGAGGGGACAGGACAGGGCCTCGGGGATATAGAAAAACTGTTTTTT.

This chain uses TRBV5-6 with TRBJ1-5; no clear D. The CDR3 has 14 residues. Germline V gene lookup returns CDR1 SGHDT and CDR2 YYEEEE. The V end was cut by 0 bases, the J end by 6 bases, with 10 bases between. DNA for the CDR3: TGTGCCAGCAGCTTGGGGTATGGGTCTCAGCCCCAGCATTTT. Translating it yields CASSLGYGSQPQHF.

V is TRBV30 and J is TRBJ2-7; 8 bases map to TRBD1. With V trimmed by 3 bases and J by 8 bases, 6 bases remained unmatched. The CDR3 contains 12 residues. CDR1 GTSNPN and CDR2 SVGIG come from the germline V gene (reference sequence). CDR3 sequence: CAWSGQGSQQYF. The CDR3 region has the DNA TGTGCCTGGAGCGGACAGGGAAGCCAGCAGTACTTC. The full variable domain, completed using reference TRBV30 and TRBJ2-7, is SQTIHQWPATLVQPVGSPLSLECTVEGTSNPNLYWYRQAAGRGLQLLFYSVGIGQISSEVPQNLSASRPQDRQFILSSKKLLLSDSGFYLCAWSGQGSQQYFGPGTRLTVT.

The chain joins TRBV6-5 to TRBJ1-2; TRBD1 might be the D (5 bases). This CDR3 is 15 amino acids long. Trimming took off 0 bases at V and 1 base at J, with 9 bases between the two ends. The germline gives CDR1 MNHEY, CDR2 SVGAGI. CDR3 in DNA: TGTGCCAGCAGTTACTCGACAGATATTAACTATGGCTACACCTTC. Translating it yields CASSYSTDINYGYTF.

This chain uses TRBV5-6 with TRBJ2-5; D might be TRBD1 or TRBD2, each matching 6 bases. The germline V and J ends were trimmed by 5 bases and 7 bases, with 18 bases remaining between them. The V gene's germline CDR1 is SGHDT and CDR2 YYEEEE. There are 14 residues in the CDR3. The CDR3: CASRLHGGIGTQYF. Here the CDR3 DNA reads TGTGCCAGCAGATTACACGGGGGCATAGGGACCCAGTACTTC.

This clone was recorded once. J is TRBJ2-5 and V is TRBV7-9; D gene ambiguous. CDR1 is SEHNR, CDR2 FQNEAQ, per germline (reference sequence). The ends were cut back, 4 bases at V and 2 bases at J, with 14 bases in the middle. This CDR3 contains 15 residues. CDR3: CASSSPVQAQETQYF. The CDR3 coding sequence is TGTGCCAGCAGCTCTCCCGTTCAAGCACAAGAGACCCAGTACTTC.

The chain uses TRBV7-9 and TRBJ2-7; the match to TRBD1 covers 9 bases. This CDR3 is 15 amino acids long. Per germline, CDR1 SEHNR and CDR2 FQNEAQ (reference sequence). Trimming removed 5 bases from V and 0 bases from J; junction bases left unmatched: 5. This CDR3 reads CASSDGTGSSYEQYF. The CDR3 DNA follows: TGTGCCAGCAGCGACGGGACAGGGAGCTCCTACGAGCAGTACTTC.

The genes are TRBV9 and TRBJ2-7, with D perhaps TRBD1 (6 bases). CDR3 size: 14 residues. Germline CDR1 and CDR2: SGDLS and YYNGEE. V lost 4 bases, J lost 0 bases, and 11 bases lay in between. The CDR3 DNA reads TGTGCCAGCAGCAGTCAGGGGACCTCCTACGAGCAGTACTTC. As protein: CASSSQGTSYEQYF.

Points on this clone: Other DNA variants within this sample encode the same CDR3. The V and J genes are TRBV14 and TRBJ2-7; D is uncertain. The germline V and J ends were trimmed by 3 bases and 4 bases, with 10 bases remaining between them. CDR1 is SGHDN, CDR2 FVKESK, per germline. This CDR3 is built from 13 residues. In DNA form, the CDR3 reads TGTGCCAGCAGCCAGTTGACCGATTACGAGCAGTACTTC. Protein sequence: CASSQLTDYEQYF.

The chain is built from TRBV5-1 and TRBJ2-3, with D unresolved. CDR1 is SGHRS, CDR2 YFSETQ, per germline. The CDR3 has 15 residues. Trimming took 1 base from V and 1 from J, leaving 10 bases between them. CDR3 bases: TGCGCCAGCAGCTTGCCTAGAGGAGGCACAGATACGCAGTATTTT. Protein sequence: CASSLPRGGTDTQYF.

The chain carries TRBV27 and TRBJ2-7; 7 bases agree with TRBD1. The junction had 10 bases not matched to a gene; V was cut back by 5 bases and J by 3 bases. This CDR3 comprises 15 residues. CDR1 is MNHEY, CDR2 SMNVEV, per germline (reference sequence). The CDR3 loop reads CASSPLAGGFYEQYF. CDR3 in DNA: TGTGCCAGCAGTCCTCTAGCAGGGGGATTCTACGAGCAGTACTTC.

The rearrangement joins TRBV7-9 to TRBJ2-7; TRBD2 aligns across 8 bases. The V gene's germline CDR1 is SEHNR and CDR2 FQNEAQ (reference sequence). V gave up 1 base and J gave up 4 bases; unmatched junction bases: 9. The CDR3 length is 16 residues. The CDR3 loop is CASSLGGAGVLYEQYF. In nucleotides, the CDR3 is TGTGCCAGCAGCTTAGGAGGAGCGGGAGTCTTATACGAGCAGTACTTC.

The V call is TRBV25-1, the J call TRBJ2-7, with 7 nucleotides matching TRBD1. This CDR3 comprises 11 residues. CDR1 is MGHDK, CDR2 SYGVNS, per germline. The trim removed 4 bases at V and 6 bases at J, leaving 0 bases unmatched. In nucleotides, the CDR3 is TGTGCCAGCAGTGCAGGGGGCGAGCAGTACTTC. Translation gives CASSAGGEQYF.

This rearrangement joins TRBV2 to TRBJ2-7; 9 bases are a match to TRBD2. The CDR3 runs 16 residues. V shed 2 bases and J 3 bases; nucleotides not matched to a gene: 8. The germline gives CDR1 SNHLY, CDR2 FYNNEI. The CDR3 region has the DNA TGTGCCAGCAGTGAATGGGTTAGCGGGAGTATCTACGAGCAGTACTTC. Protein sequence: CASSEWVSGSIYEQYF.

In DNA form, the CDR3 reads TGCGCCAGCAGCCAAGGGTCGGACAAGAAGCTGTTTTTT. Translation gives CASSQGSDKKLFF. J is TRBJ1-4 and V is TRBV4-1, with D perhaps TRBD1 (5 bases). Between the trimmed V and J ends, which lost 1 base and 14 bases, there was a span of 14 bases. The length of the CDR3 is 13 residues. The V gene's germline CDR1 is MGHRA and CDR2 YSYEKL.

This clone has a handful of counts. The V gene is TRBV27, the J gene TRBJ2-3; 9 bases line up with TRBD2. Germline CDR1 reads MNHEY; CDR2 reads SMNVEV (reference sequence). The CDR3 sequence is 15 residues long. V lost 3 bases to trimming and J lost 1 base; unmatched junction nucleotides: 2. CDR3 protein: CASSFERGGTDTQYF. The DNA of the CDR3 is TGTGCCAGCAGTTTTGAGCGGGGGGGCACAGATACGCAGTATTTT.

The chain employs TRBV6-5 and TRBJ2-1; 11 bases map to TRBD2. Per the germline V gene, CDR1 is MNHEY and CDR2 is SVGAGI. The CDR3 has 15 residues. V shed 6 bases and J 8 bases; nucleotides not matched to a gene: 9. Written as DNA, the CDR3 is TGTGCCAGCAGCCAGGGACTAGCGGACTGGGATGAGCAGTTCTTC. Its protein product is CASSQGLADWDEQFF.

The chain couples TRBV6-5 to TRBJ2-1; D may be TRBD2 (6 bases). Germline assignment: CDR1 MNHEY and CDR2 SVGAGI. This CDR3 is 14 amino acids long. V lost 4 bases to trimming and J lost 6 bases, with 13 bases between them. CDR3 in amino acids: CASSWASGVNEQFF. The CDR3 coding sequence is TGTGCCAGCAGTTGGGCCTCGGGAGTCAATGAGCAGTTCTTC.

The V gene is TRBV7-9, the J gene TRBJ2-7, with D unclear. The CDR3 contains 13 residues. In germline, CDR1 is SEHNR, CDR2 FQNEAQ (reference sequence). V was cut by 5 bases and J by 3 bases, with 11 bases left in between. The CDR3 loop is CASSGTHLYEQYF. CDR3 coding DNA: TGTGCCAGCAGCGGTACACACCTCTACGAGCAGTACTTC.